Listed here are 32 T cell receptor beta chains from one sample, sequenced in a study of blood T cell repertoires in COVID-19 (TCRdb year 2020). Libraries were prepared through the immunoSEQ multiplex PCR assay. What TCRdb holds here is the immuneACCESS table cut down to in-frame rearrangements. Part of the clones is not present; checked against another copy, under half of the missing clones reflect an unresolved V gene, and the others are unexplained. This sample has 250,000 to 300,000 clones in its table, and around nine tenths of those were observed once. The top ten clones comprise over 10% of the sample. The sequenced sample consisted of peripheral blood. The receptors here all came from a woman aged 70-85 years with COVID-19, enrolled during active disease.

The V call is TRBV28, the J call TRBJ1-6, with 8 bases aligning to TRBD1. Germline CDR1 and CDR2: MDHEN and SYDVKM. V trimming: 7 bases; J trimming: 9 bases; junction bases outside the gene matches: 14. The CDR3 extends over 16 amino acids. CDR3 nucleotides: TGTGCCAGCACCGGTATCTCAGGGGGCGAACGTTCACCCCTCCACTTT. It codes for CASTGISGGERSPLHF.

The rearrangement uses TRBV10-1 and TRBJ1-1, with 7 bases identical to TRBD1. This CDR3 is built from 15 residues. Germline V gene lookup returns CDR1 WNHNN and CDR2 SYGVQD (reference sequence). The ends lost 2 bases at V and 1 base at J; junction bases unmatched: 4. The chain's CDR3 is CASSEKTGSNTEAFF. The CDR3 nucleotides are TGCGCCAGCAGTGAGAAGACAGGGTCGAACACTGAAGCTTTCTTT.

The chain links TRBV9 to TRBJ2-2, with TRBD1 matching over 9 bases. Unmatched junction bases numbered 5, after V lost 3 bases and J lost 5 bases. The CDR3 has 15 residues. Germline loops: CDR1 SGDLS, CDR2 YYNGEE. The CDR3 spells CASSADRGGTGELFF. The CDR3 nucleotides are TGTGCCAGCAGCGCCGACAGGGGGGGAACCGGGGAGCTGTTTTTT.

This clone was found a few times. This chain links TRBV11-3 with TRBJ2-2, with no clear D. The CDR3 spans 13 residues. The V end was cut by 4 bases, the J end by 6 bases, with 9 bases between. CDR1 is SGHNT and CDR2 is YENEEA in the germline V gene. DNA for the CDR3: TGTGCCAGCAGCTCTTTAGTGGCCGGGGAGCTGTTTTTT. Encoded protein: CASSSLVAGELFF.

This clone was picked up a small number of times. This chain links TRBV9 with TRBJ2-1; no clear D. Germline V CDR1 and CDR2: SGDLS, YYNGEE. The V gene lost 0 bases and the J gene lost 4 bases, with 5 bases spanning the gap. The CDR3 runs 13 residues. CDR3 sequence: CASSVEQYNEQFF. In DNA form, the CDR3 reads TGTGCCAGCAGCGTAGAACAATACAATGAGCAGTTCTTC.

The J gene is TRBJ2-4, the V gene TRBV5-1, with a weak D call TRBD1 (6 bases). The CDR3 has 15 residues. Germline V lookup: CDR1 SGHRS, CDR2 YFSETQ. V was trimmed by 4 bases and J by 6 bases, leaving 17 bases between them. This CDR3 is CASSQGSPWGNIQYF. In DNA, the CDR3 is TGCGCCAGCAGCCAGGGGTCCCCTTGGGGAAACATTCAGTACTTC.

This CDR3 reads CASSETGEDNEQFF. In nucleotides, the CDR3 is TGTGCCAGCAGTGAAACGGGGGAAGACAATGAGCAGTTCTTC. The chain links TRBV6-4 to TRBJ2-1; possibly TRBD2 for D (6 bases). In germline, CDR1 is MRHNA, CDR2 SNTAGT. Trimming shortened V by 3 bases and J by 5 bases, and 11 bases separated the two germline ends. This CDR3 contains 14 residues.

The chain recombines TRBV13 with TRBJ1-1; D gene unclear. This CDR3 is built from 11 residues. Germline V CDR1 and CDR2: PRHDT, FYEKMQ (reference sequence). Trimming pared 10 bases from V and 8 bases from J, leaving 14 bases between. CDR3 in DNA: TGTGCCACCCACGGAGGGCGGGAAGCTTTCTTT. Its protein is CATHGGREAFF.

The genes are TRBV5-1 and TRBJ1-1, with a weak D call TRBD1 (6 bases). With 4 bases removed from V and 11 bases from J, the gap between germline ends came to 15 bases. CDR1 and CDR2 (germline): SGHRS, YFSETQ. The CDR3 covers 12 residues. CDR3 in DNA: TGCGCCAGCAGCCGGGACATAGGTGGGGCTTTCTTT. It specifies CASSRDIGGAFF.

In its sample, this clone was seen once. V usage is TRBV6-5 and J usage is TRBJ1-4, with TRBD1 identical over 8 bases. This CDR3 has 15 amino acids. V lost 7 bases and J lost 5; bases outside the gene matches: 9. CDR1 is MNHEY and CDR2 is SVGAGI in the germline V gene. CDR3 coding DNA: TGTGCCAGCAACGACGGACAGGGAAGGAATGAAAAACTGTTTTTT. As protein: CASNDGQGRNEKLFF.

This clone was found many times. The genes are TRBV18 and TRBJ2-5, with D possibly TRBD2 on 6 matching bases. The CDR3 has 13 residues. The V end lost 2 bases, the J end lost 5 bases, and 9 bases lay between the germline ends. CDR1 and CDR2 (germline): KGHSH, LQKENI. Here the CDR3 DNA reads TGTGCCAGCTCACCAAGACTAGTGGAGACCCAGTACTTC. This codes for CASSPRLVETQYF.

The genes are TRBV5-1 and TRBJ2-7, with D possibly TRBD2 on 5 matching bases. The V end lost 3 bases, the J end lost 3 bases, and 10 bases lay between the germline ends. The germline V gene has CDR1 SGHRS and CDR2 YFSETQ. The CDR3 has 13 residues. CDR3 sequence: CASSSLGDYEQYF. The CDR3 DNA sequence: TGCGCCAGCAGCTCCCTCGGGGACTACGAGCAGTACTTC. The full variable domain, its missing parts supplied by reference TRBV5-1 and TRBJ2-7, is KAGVTQTPRYLIKTRGQQVTLSCSPISGHRSVSWYQQTPGQGLQFLFEYFSETQRNKGNFPGRFSGRQFSNSRSEMNVSTLELGDSALYLCASSSLGDYEQYFGPGTRLTVT.

This clone was seen just once. The chain joins TRBV12-3 or TRBV12-4 to TRBJ1-2; 12 bases map to TRBD1. The length of the CDR3 is 13 residues. Unmatched junction bases numbered 1, after V lost 3 bases and J lost 8 bases. Here the CDR3 reads CASSLGQGAGYTF. DNA for the CDR3: TGTGCCAGCAGTTTGGGACAGGGGGCCGGCTACACCTTC.

Concerning this clone: The sample carries other DNA sequences with the same CDR3. The CDR3 DNA reads as TGCGCCAGCAGCTTGGGGCGGGGAGAGACCCAGTACTTC. This encodes CASSLGRGETQYF. The J gene is TRBJ2-5, the V gene TRBV5-1; D may be TRBD2 (6 bases). Germline V CDR1 and CDR2: SGHRS, YFSETQ. The CDR3 length is 13 residues. Trimming stripped 0 bases from V and 4 bases from J, with 7 bases between.

The chain uses TRBV3-1 (or the pseudogene TRBV3-2) and TRBJ2-5; the D is unclear. The CDR3 consists of 12 residues. Trimming removed 3 bases at V and 7 bases at J, with 9 bases between. The germline gives CDR1 LGHDT, CDR2 YNNKEL (reference sequence). The CDR3 coding sequence is TGTGCCAGCAGCCAGGGTTCTAGGACCCAGTACTTC. Encoded protein: CASSQGSRTQYF.

The chain links TRBV2 to TRBJ1-2, with 10 bases identical to TRBD1. Germline V gives CDR1 SNHLY, CDR2 FYNNEI. The V and J ends lost 0 bases and 5 bases, in that order; junction bases with no gene match: 6. The CDR3 is 16 amino acids. CDR3 amino acids: CASSEATGGRGYGYTF. The CDR3 DNA reads TGTGCCAGCAGTGAAGCGACAGGGGGCCGGGGATATGGCTACACCTTC.

The V gene is TRBV5-1, the J gene TRBJ2-1, with TRBD1 matching 11 bases. The V gene end was trimmed by 0 bases and the J gene end by 10 bases; junction bases not matched to a gene: 9. CDR3 length: 16 amino acids. Germline loops: CDR1 SGHRS, CDR2 YFSETQ. Here the CDR3 reads CASSLVPGQGDREQFF. In DNA form, the CDR3 reads TGCGCCAGCAGCTTGGTGCCGGGACAGGGGGACAGGGAGCAGTTCTTC.

The chain couples TRBV11-1 to TRBJ1-5; D is unresolved. Trimming removed 3 bases from V and 8 bases from J, with 11 bases in between. In germline, CDR1 is SGHAT, CDR2 FQDESV (reference sequence). This CDR3 contains 13 residues. CDR3 protein: CASSLGPREPQHF. The CDR3 bases are TGTGCCAGCAGCTTGGGCCCGAGGGAGCCCCAGCATTTT.

The chain uses TRBV24-1 and TRBJ1-5, with D possibly being TRBD1 (5 bases). The V gene's germline CDR1 is KGHDR and CDR2 SFDVKD. V was shortened by 9 bases and J by 7 bases, with 12 bases between the two germline ends. The CDR3 length is 12 residues. The CDR3 protein is CATGREGQPQHF. The CDR3 nucleotides are TGTGCCACCGGCAGGGAGGGCCAGCCCCAGCATTTT.

The rearrangement uses TRBV12-5 and TRBJ2-5, with 9 bases aligning to TRBD2. V shed 0 bases, J shed 4 bases, and the junction held 9 bases outside the gene matches. The CDR3 loop spans 17 amino acids. Germline V gene sequence: CDR1 LGHNT, CDR2 FRNRAP. CDR3 bases: TGTGCTAGTGGTTTGGTAATATGGCGGGGGGGCCCAGAGACCCAGTACTTC. It encodes CASGLVIWRGGPETQYF.

This rearrangement joins TRBV27 to TRBJ2-7, with D possibly matching TRBD2 (6 bases). The ends were cut back, 5 bases at V and 3 bases at J, with 11 bases in the middle. The CDR3 has 13 amino acids. Germline CDR1 reads MNHEY; CDR2 reads SMNVEV (reference sequence). The DNA of the CDR3 is TGTGCCAGCAGTCACAGCGGGCGCTACGAGCAGTACTTC. Amino acids: CASSHSGRYEQYF.

The chain combines TRBV5-1 with TRBJ2-2, with 7 bases fitting TRBD1. The V gene's germline CDR1 is SGHRS and CDR2 YFSETQ. The ends lost 4 bases at V and 13 bases at J; junction bases unmatched: 4. CDR3 length equals 11 residues. The CDR3 protein is CASSLQGRLFF. CDR3 DNA: TGCGCCAGCAGCCTACAGGGGAGGCTGTTTTTT.

V gene TRBV11-2 combines with J gene TRBJ2-7; 11 positions agree with TRBD2. From germline, CDR1 is SGHAT and CDR2 FQNNGV. The CDR3 has 16 residues. Unmatched junction bases numbered 5, after V lost 1 base and J lost 3 bases. The CDR3 here is CASSLGLAGGFYEQYF. CDR3 bases: TGTGCCAGCAGCTTAGGGCTAGCGGGGGGTTTCTACGAGCAGTACTTC.

This sequence joins TRBV2 and TRBJ1-6; TRBD1 is a possible D gene (6 bases). CDR1 is SNHLY and CDR2 is FYNNEI in the germline V gene. Deletions cut 6 bases from V and 8 bases from J, with 11 bases between. There are 13 residues in the CDR3. The CDR3 DNA reads TGTGCCAGCAGCGGACAGCCCCATTCACCCCTCCACTTT. Its protein is CASSGQPHSPLHF.

The V call is TRBV7-2, the J call TRBJ1-2, with D possibly TRBD1 on 5 matching bases. CDR3 length: 14 amino acids. From germline, CDR1 is SGHTA and CDR2 FQGNSA. Between the trimmed V and J ends, which lost 5 bases and 2 bases, there was a span of 12 bases. Here the CDR3 DNA reads TGTGCCAGCAGCCTACACCAGGGAAACTATGGCTACACCTTC. This sequence encodes CASSLHQGNYGYTF.

V is TRBV6-5 and J is TRBJ2-7; TRBD1 aligns across 8 bases. The CDR3 length is 14 residues. Germline CDR1 and CDR2: MNHEY and SVGAGI. The V and J ends lost 6 bases and 6 bases, in that order; junction bases with no gene match: 10. The CDR3 bases are TGTGCCAGCAGAAAAGGGACAGGACCTAGCGAGCAGTACTTC. This translates into CASRKGTGPSEQYF.

The chain combines TRBV4-1 with TRBJ2-3, with a tentative D call TRBD2 (6 bases). V was cut by 0 bases and J by 5 bases, with 9 bases left in between. The CDR3 is 14 amino acids. CDR1 MGHRA and CDR2 YSYEKL come from the germline V gene. The CDR3 loop is CASSQELAQDTQYF. CDR3 coding DNA: TGCGCCAGCAGCCAAGAACTAGCCCAAGATACGCAGTATTTT.

The J gene is TRBJ2-1, the V gene TRBV5-6, with 7 bases fitting TRBD1. This CDR3 is built from 15 residues. Germline V gives CDR1 SGHDT, CDR2 YYEEEE. V lost 2 bases, J lost 5 bases, and 7 bases stayed unmatched. CDR3 loop: CASSLLTGDHNEQFF. The CDR3 region has the DNA TGTGCCAGCAGCTTACTAACAGGGGACCACAATGAGCAGTTCTTC.

The chain links TRBV28 to TRBJ1-2; 7 bases agree with TRBD1. The V gene's germline CDR1 is MDHEN and CDR2 SYDVKM. The CDR3 is 17 residues long. V shed 6 bases and J 0 bases; nucleotides not matched to a gene: 13. The CDR3 DNA sequence: TGTGCCAGCAGACAAGCCCTAACAGGGGACACTAACTATGGCTACACCTTC. Protein: CASRQALTGDTNYGYTF.

The CDR3 sequence: CASSIAGTGPYNEQFF. The CDR3 coding sequence is TGTGCCAGTAGTATAGCAGGGACAGGACCCTACAATGAGCAGTTCTTC. The chain employs TRBV19 and TRBJ2-1; 8 bases fit TRBD1. Germline loops: CDR1 LNHDA, CDR2 SQIVND (reference sequence). J gave up 2 bases and V 1 base, and 4 bases lay outside the gene matches. CDR3 size: 16 residues. Full variable domain (outside the CDR3, taken from reference TRBV19 and TRBJ2-1): DGGITQSPKYLFRKEGQNVTLSCEQNLNHDAMYWYRQDPGQGLRLIYYSQIVNDFQKGDIAEGYSVSREKKESFPLTVTSAQKNPTAFYLCASSIAGTGPYNEQFFGPGTRLTVL.

V gene TRBV29-1 combines with J gene TRBJ2-7; tentative D call: TRBD2 (5 bases). This CDR3 contains 11 residues. Per germline, CDR1 SQVTM and CDR2 ANQGSEA. Deletions cut 8 bases from V and 1 base from J, with 9 bases between. CDR3 DNA sequence: TGCAGCTCCGGGGATTCCTACGAGCAGTACTTC. Protein product: CSSGDSYEQYF.

This chain links TRBV28 with TRBJ1-3; D unresolved. Germline loops: CDR1 MDHEN, CDR2 SYDVKM. Trimming shortened V by 6 bases and J by 0 bases, and 15 bases separated the two germline ends. CDR3 length equals 16 residues. The CDR3 DNA reads as TGTGCCAGCAGCCCCCCGTGGCTAGGCTCTGGAAACACCATATATTTT. Protein product: CASSPPWLGSGNTIYF.